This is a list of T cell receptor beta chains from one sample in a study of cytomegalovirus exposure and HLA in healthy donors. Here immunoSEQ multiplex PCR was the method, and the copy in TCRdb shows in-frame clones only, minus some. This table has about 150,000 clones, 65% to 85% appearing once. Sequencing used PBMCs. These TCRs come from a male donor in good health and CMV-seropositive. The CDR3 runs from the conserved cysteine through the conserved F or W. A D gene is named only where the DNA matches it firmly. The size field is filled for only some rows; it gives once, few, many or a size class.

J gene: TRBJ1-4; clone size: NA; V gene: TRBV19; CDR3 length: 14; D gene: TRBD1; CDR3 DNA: TGTGCCAGCTGGACGCAGGGGGCGACGAAAAAACTGTTTTTT; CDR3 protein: CASWTQGATKKLFF
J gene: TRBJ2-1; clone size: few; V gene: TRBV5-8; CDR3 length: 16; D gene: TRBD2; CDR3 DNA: TGTGCCAGCAGCTTAGCGGGAGACCTCTCCTACAATGAGCAGTTCTTC; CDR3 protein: CASSLAGDLSYNEQFF
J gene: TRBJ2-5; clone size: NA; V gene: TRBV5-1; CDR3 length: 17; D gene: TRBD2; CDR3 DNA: TGCGCCAGCAGTACGTTCCTAGCGGGAGCTTCGGTTTCAGTCCAGTACTTC; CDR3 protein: CASSTFLAGASVSVQYF
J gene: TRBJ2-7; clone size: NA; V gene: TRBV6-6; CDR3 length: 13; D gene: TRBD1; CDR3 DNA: TGTGCCAGCAGCCCTAGACAGGGTTACGAGCAGTACTTC; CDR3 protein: CASSPRQGYEQYF
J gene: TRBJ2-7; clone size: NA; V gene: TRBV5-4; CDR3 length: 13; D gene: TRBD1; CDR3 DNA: TGTGCCAGCAGCCCCTACAGGGGCTACGAGCAGTACTTC; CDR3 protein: CASSPYRGYEQYF
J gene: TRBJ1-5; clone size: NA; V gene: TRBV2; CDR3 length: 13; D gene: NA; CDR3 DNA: TGTGCCAGAACTGGCCAGGGCAATCAGCCCCAGCATTTT; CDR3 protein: CARTGQGNQPQHF
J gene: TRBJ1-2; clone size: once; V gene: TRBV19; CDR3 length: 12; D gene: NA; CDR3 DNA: TGTGCCAGTAGTCCCACAGGCTATGGCTACACCTTC; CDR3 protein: CASSPTGYGYTF
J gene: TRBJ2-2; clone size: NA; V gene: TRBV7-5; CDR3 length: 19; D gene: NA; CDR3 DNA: TGTGCCAGAAGCTTCCTAACTCAGGAGGCGCGGGAGCTCGGCGGGGAGCTGTTTTTT; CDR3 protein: CARSFLTQEARELGGELFF
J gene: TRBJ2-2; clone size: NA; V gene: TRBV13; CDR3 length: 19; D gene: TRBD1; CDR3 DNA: TGTGCCAGCAGCTTAGGCCTCGTATTAGGACAGGGGCTGACCGGGGAGCTGTTTTTT; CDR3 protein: CASSLGLVLGQGLTGELFF
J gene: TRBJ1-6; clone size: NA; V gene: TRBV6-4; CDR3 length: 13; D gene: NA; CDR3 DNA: TGTGCCAGCGGGGCGTACTATAATTCACCCCTCCACTTT; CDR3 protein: CASGAYYNSPLHF
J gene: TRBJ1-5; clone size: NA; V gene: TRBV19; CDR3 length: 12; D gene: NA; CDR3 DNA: TGTGCCAGTAGTATAGGGCAACAGCCCCAGCATTTT; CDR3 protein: CASSIGQQPQHF
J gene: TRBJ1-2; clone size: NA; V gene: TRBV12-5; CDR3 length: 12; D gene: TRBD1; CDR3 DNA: TGTGCTAGTGGCCCAGGGGGTGCTGGCTACACCTTC; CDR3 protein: CASGPGGAGYTF
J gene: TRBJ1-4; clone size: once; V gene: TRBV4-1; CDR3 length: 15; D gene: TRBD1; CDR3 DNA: TGCGCCAGCAGCCCGAGGACAGGGTATAATGAAAAACTGTTTTTT; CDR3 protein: CASSPRTGYNEKLFF
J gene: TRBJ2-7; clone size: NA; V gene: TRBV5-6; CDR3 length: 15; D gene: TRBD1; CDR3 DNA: TGTGCCAGCAGCCTCACCGGGACAGGGACCTACGAGCAGTACTTC; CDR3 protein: CASSLTGTGTYEQYF
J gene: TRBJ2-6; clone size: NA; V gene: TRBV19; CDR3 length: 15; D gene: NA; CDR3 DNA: TGTGCCAGTAGTATAGCGGGTTCTGGGGCCAACGTCCTGACTTTC; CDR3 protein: CASSIAGSGANVLTF
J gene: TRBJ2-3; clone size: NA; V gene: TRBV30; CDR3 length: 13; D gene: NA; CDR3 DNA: TGTGCTTGGGGGGCAGAGCGCTCAGATACGCAGTATTTT; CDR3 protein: CAWGAERSDTQYF
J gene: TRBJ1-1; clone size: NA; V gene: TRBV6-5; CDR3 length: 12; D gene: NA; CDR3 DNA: TGTGCCAGCAGTTCTCGTCCCGCTGAAGCTTTCTTT; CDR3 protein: CASSSRPAEAFF
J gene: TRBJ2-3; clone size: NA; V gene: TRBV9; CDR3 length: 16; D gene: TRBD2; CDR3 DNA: TGTGCCAGCAGCGTAGGACTAGCGGGAGCATACGATACGCAGTATTTT; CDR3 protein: CASSVGLAGAYDTQYF